A selection of T cell receptor beta chains follows, all from one sample in a study of human T cells and chemical hapten exposure. TCRdb re-called the RACE reads through MiXCR, storing one row per CDR3 protein. The table has 180,000 or so distinct CDR3 sequences, approximately 15% seen once. The sample was whole blood, taken in connection with sensitization to the hapten diphenylcyclopropenone (DPC). These receptor sequences come from a woman in her thirties with alopecia areata. Some clones in this sample may be carry-over from other donors' samples. CDR3s include the opening cysteine and the closing phenylalanine or tryptophan. D genes are given only for firm matches. Only part of the rows carry a size: once, few, many, or a class if the clone is expanded.

V gene,J gene,D gene,clone size,CDR3 protein,CDR3 DNA
TRBV20-1,TRBJ2-3,TRBD2,few,CSASSSSGSLGDTQYF,TGCAGTGCTAGTTCGTCTAGCGGGAGTTTAGGAGATACGCAGTATTTT
TRBV7-3,TRBJ2-2,-,few,CASSLTGPGGELFF,TGTGCCAGCAGCTTAACGGGACCAGGCGGGGAGCTGTTTTTT
TRBV7-9,TRBJ1-1,TRBD1,-,CASSPPGTGTEAFF,TGTGCCAGCAGCCCCCCCGGGACAGGGACAGAAGCTTTCTTT
TRBV5-1,TRBJ2-7,TRBD1,-,CASSLEQGATSEQYF,TGCGCCAGCAGCTTGGAACAGGGGGCTACCTCCGAGCAGTACTTC
TRBV7-9,TRBJ1-1,-,many,CASSLMDGSEAFF,TGTGCCAGCAGCTTAATGGACGGCTCTGAAGCTTTCTTT
TRBV11-2,TRBJ2-1,TRBD2,few,CASTRGGSYNEQFF,TGTGCCAGCACCCGCGGGGGGTCCTACAATGAGCAGTTCTTC
TRBV28,TRBJ1-3,-,few,CASTETVGLNTIYF,TGTGCCAGCACCGAGACTGTGGGTTTAAACACCATATATTTT
TRBV5-1,TRBJ1-1,-,-,CASNGQGGTEAFF,TGCGCCAGCAATGGGCAGGGCGGCACTGAAGCTTTCTTT
TRBV6-2/TRBV6-3,TRBJ1-1,-,few,CASSYDAGGYVTEAFF,TGTGCCAGCAGTTACGACGCCGGCGGCTATGTGACTGAAGCTTTCTTT
TRBV4-2,TRBJ1-4,-,-,CASSQPSRVREKLFF,TGTGCCAGCAGCCAACCCTCCAGGGTGCGAGAAAAACTGTTTTTT